This paragraph reports one T cell receptor beta chain. Its antigen is undetermined. Using quantitative 5'-RACE with molecular barcodes, the authors made TCR beta libraries. TCRdb reprocessed the 5' RACE reads via MiXCR and lists one record per CDR3 protein. The table lists more than 400,000 distinct CDR3 sequences, approximately 5.3% of them singletons. This sample is part of a study of CD8 T cells in ankylosing spondylitis. This CDR3 comprises 13 residues. Points from the study as a whole: Past research had described some motif variants in reactive arthritis synovial fluid and blood. In ankylosing spondylitis patients, matched synovial fluid reportedly showed significant enrichment of disease-linked clones. A motif of under 10 highly homologous TCR beta variants was seen as apparently characteristic of ankylosing spondylitis blood.

This TCR derives from a male donor with ankylosing spondylitis. This chain joins TRBV5-2 and TRBJ1-1. TRBV5-2 is a documented pseudogene. Sequencing input: blood, either unsorted or a sorted T cell fraction (not recorded which). CDR3 nucleotides: TGTGCCATGAGCCCCGGAGGTCGTGCTGAAGCTTTCTTT. Protein sequence: CAMSPGGRAEAFF.